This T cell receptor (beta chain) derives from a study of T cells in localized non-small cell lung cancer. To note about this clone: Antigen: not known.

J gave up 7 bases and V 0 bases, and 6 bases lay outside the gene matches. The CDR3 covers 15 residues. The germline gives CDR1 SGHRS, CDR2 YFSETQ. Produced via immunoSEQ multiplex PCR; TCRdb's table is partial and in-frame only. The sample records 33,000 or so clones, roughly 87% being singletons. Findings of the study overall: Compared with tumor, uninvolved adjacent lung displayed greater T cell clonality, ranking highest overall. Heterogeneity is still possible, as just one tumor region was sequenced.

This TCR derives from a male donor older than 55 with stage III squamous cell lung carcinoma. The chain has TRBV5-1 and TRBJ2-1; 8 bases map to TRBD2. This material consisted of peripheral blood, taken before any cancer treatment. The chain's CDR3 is CASSLEGTRGNEQFF. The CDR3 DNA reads TGCGCCAGCAGCTTGGAGGGGACTAGGGGTAATGAGCAGTTCTTC. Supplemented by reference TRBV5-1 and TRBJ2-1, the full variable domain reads KAGVTQTPRYLIKTRGQQVTLSCSPISGHRSVSWYQQTPGQGLQFLFEYFSETQRNKGNFPGRFSGRQFSNSRSEMNVSTLELGDSALYLCASSLEGTRGNEQFFGPGTRLTVL.